These 4 T cell receptor beta chains were all obtained from the same sample, sequenced in a study of CD8 T cells in Susac syndrome (dated by TCRdb to about 2019). The protocol used for the library was the immunoSEQ multiplex PCR assay. RNA was extracted using the RNeasy kit, and about 0.45 to 1 microgram was reverse transcribed with random hexamers. TCRdb redid the processing of the public reads, applying fastp at Q25 and MiXCR, and retained in-frame beta chains. One record per CDR3 amino acid sequence lists the most common genes and DNA. This sample lists roughly 150,000 distinct CDR3 sequences; almost 96% were detected once. The top ten constitute about 0.08% of the sample. Sequenced sample: CD4+ T cells from PBMCs. These receptors were collected from a human donor with Susac syndrome.

CDR3 amino acids: CASSTTGFDGYTF. CDR3 sequence (DNA): TGTGCCAGCAGCACCACAGGGTTCGATGGCTACACCTTC. The V and J genes are TRBV7-9 and TRBJ1-2; D may be TRBD1 (6 bases). The CDR3 is 13 amino acids. Trimming stripped 5 bases from V and 6 bases from J, with 13 bases between. CDR1 and CDR2 (germline): SEHNR, FQNEAQ (reference sequence).

The chain employs TRBV7-2 and TRBJ2-5; D remains ambiguous. Trimming cost V 3 bases and J 5 bases, with 13 bases left between them. This CDR3 spans 14 amino acids. Germline values: CDR1 SGHTA, CDR2 FQGNSA. This chain's CDR3 is CASSFSSTGETQYF. In DNA form, the CDR3 reads TGTGCCAGCAGCTTCTCCTCGACTGGGGAGACCCAGTACTTC.

The rearrangement uses TRBV20-1 and TRBJ2-2; D call uncertain. Between the trimmed V and J ends, which lost 3 bases and 7 bases, there was a span of 9 bases. The germline CDR1 and CDR2 sequences are DFQATT and SNEGSKA (reference sequence). The CDR3 is made up of 12 amino acids. DNA for the CDR3: TGCAGTGCTAGTCGCCAGCTCGGGGAGCTGTTTTTT. This sequence encodes CSASRQLGELFF.

The chain carries TRBV4-1 and TRBJ2-2; no definite D call. This CDR3 contains 14 residues. Trimming pared 0 bases from V and 4 bases from J, leaving 6 bases between. Germline CDR1 and CDR2: MGHRA and YSYEKL. This chain's CDR3 is CASSQEERTGELFF. In DNA, the CDR3 is TGCGCCAGCAGCCAAGAGGAGCGCACCGGGGAGCTGTTTTTT.